This T cell receptor beta chain was observed in a study of T cell changes during pregnancy in multiple sclerosis. The V end was cut by 10 bases, the J end by 0 bases, with 27 bases between. Germline V lookup: CDR1 LNHDA, CDR2 SQIVND (reference sequence). This CDR3 contains 18 residues. The method was immunoSEQ multiplex PCR; TCRdb's version includes in-frame clones alone and lacks a portion of them. The table records tens of thousands of clones, about 87% of them present only once. The chain couples TRBV19 to TRBJ1-2; D is perhaps TRBD1 (5 bases). The source is a female donor with multiple sclerosis, enrolled in a pregnancy study. The sample in question was CD4+ T cells from peripheral blood mononuclear cells, obtained in the first trimester of pregnancy. The DNA for the CDR3 is TGTGCCACCTCGGAGTATGTTCAGGGACTTCTCCCTAACTATGGCTACACCTTC. Protein: CATSEYVQGLLPNYGYTF.